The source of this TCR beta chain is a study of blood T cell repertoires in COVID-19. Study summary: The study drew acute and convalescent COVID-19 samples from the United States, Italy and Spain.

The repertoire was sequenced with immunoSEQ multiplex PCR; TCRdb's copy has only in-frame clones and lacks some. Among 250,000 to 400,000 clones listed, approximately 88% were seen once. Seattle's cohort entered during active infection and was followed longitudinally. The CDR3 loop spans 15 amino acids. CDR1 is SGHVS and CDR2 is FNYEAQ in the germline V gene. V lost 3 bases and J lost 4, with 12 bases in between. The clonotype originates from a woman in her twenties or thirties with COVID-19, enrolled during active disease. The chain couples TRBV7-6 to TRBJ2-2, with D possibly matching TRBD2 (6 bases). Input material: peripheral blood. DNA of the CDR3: TGTGCCAGCAGCTTTGGAGGGGAGATCACCGGGGAGCTGTTTTTT. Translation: CASSFGGEITGELFF.